The 6 T cell receptor beta chains in this list originate from one sample, sequenced in a study of cytomegalovirus exposure and HLA in healthy donors. The PCR contained 60 Vbeta and 13 Jbeta primers. Sequencing used immunoSEQ multiplex PCR; TCRdb keeps in-frame clones, though not all of them. The sample yields approximately 110,000 clones, about 83% seen once. The sample was PBMCs. The receptors stem from a man between 18 and 35 years old in good health and CMV-seronegative.

The rearrangement joins TRBV7-2 to TRBJ1-1; D uncertain. Per the germline V gene, CDR1 is SGHTA and CDR2 is FQGNSA. The CDR3 extends over 12 amino acids. The germline V and J ends were trimmed by 4 bases and 5 bases, with 8 bases remaining between them. For the CDR3, the DNA is TGTGCCAGCAGCTACTTTCTAACTGAAGCTTTCTTT. Translated: CASSYFLTEAFF.

This clone was seen only once. The chain has TRBV20-1 and TRBJ2-2; D ambiguous. Germline assignment: CDR1 DFQATT and CDR2 SNEGSKA (reference sequence). With 4 bases removed from V and 4 bases from J, the gap between germline ends came to 4 bases. The CDR3 covers 11 residues. CDR3 region: CSAISTGELFF. In DNA form, the CDR3 reads TGCAGTGCTATCTCCACCGGGGAGCTGTTTTTT.

For the CDR3, the DNA is TGCGCCAGCAGCCAAGATCTAGTTATGGATCAGCCCCAGCATTTT. Translating it yields CASSQDLVMDQPQHF. This chain connects TRBV4-3 to TRBJ1-5; D gene uncertain. This CDR3 spans 15 amino acids. Germline V gene data show CDR1 as LGHNA and CDR2 as YSLEER. The V and J ends lost 0 bases and 5 bases respectively, with 11 bases between them.

This chain joins TRBV5-5 and TRBJ1-5, with D possibly being TRBD1 (6 bases). The CDR3 is 16 amino acids. Trimming removed 0 bases from V and 3 bases from J, with 13 bases in between. The V gene's germline CDR1 is SGHKS and CDR2 YYEKEE (reference sequence). CDR3 DNA: TGTGCCAGCAGCTTGGAGGACAGCTTTTACAATCAGCCCCAGCATTTT. This sequence encodes CASSLEDSFYNQPQHF.

V is TRBV9 and J is TRBJ1-2, with TRBD1 as a possible D gene (6 bases). Looked up from germline, CDR1 is SGDLS and CDR2 is YYNGEE. V gave up 0 bases and J gave up 7 bases, with 16 bases separating them. The CDR3 length is 15 residues. The CDR3 here is CASSVATRTASGYTF. In DNA form, the CDR3 reads TGTGCCAGCAGCGTAGCTACCAGGACAGCCAGTGGCTACACCTTC.

The genes are TRBV7-2 and TRBJ1-2, with 8 bases aligning to TRBD1. Germline loops: CDR1 SGHTA, CDR2 FQGNSA. The length of the CDR3 is 14 residues. V shed 6 bases, J shed 6 bases, and the junction held 9 bases outside the gene matches. CDR3: CASRNQGAGDGYTF. The CDR3 coding sequence is TGTGCCAGCAGAAATCAGGGGGCAGGAGATGGCTACACCTTC.